This is a list of T cell receptor beta chains from one sample in a study of blood T cell repertoires in COVID-19. Sequencing was performed with immunoSEQ multiplex PCR; in TCRdb, only in-frame clones are kept and a portion is missing. The sample includes fewer than 200,000 clones, 83% of them seen just once. What was sequenced was peripheral blood. The receptors shown here come from a woman between 70 and 85 years old with COVID-19, enrolled during active disease. Each CDR3 is given with its conserved first and last residue. The order of the fields is J gene, D gene, V gene, clone size, CDR3 DNA, CDR3 protein. D genes are given only for firm matches. Clone size appears in some rows only: once, few, many, or a class for an expanded clone.

TRBJ2-2	TRBD2	TRBV4-2	NA	TGTGCCAGCAAGGCGGGGGGGACAGACACCGGGGAGCTGTTTTTT	CASKAGGTDTGELFF
TRBJ2-7	TRBD2	TRBV28	NA	TGTGCCAGCAGTTTGGGACTAGCGGGAACCTACGAGCAGTACTTC	CASSLGLAGTYEQYF
TRBJ2-5	TRBD1	TRBV19	NA	TGTGCCAGTAGTATGGGCCCGGGACAGGGCTGGGAGACCCAGTACTTC	CASSMGPGQGWETQYF
TRBJ2-5	TRBD2	TRBV18	NA	TGTGCCAGCTCACCTCCTACAGCGGGGCGAGAGACCCAGTACTTC	CASSPPTAGRETQYF
TRBJ1-1	NA	TRBV6-1	few	TGTGCCAGCAGTGACCAACAGGGCTTCTCTGAAGCTTTCTTT	CASSDQQGFSEAFF
TRBJ1-2	NA	TRBV6-1	NA	TGTGCGACTCGGGGGGGGACTAACTATGGCTACACCTTC	CATRGGTNYGYTF
TRBJ1-5	NA	TRBV9	few	TGTGCCAGCGGGAGGGGGGATCAGCCCCAGCATTTT	CASGRGDQPQHF
TRBJ1-4	NA	TRBV7-6	NA	TGTGCCAGCAGCCCAGACATTCAAAATGAAAAACTGTTTTTT	CASSPDIQNEKLFF
TRBJ2-4	NA	TRBV19	few	TGTGCCAGTAGGGCCCCTAGGGGATTAGTGGAAAACATTCAGTACTTC	CASRAPRGLVENIQYF
TRBJ2-7	TRBD1	TRBV24-1	NA	TGTGCCACCAGTGATTCGACAGGGGTAGAGGTCTACGAGCAGTACTTC	CATSDSTGVEVYEQYF
TRBJ2-1	NA	TRBV15	NA	TGTGCCACCAGCGGCCAGCGAGGGACCTACAATGAGCAGTTCTTC	CATSGQRGTYNEQFF
TRBJ1-3	NA	TRBV29-1	NA	TGCAGCGTTGAAGGCGGGAGCTCTGGAAACACCATATATTTT	CSVEGGSSGNTIYF
TRBJ2-1	TRBD2	TRBV28	NA	TGTGCCAGCGGTATAGCGGGGGCCAATGAGCAGTTCTTC	CASGIAGANEQFF
TRBJ2-3	TRBD2	TRBV9	NA	TGTGCCAGCAGCCCTTCACTAGCGGGAGGGCTAAACCTGGGCCGAAATACGCAGTATTTT	CASSPSLAGGLNLGRNTQYF
TRBJ2-3	TRBD2	TRBV6-2/TRBV6-3	NA	TGTGCCAGCAGTTACGGCACTAGCGGGCGCACAGATACGCAGTATTTT	CASSYGTSGRTDTQYF
TRBJ1-5	NA	TRBV27	NA	TGTGCCAGCAGTTATGACAGGAATCAGCCCCAGCATTTT	CASSYDRNQPQHF
TRBJ1-1	NA	TRBV7-9	NA	TGTGCCAGCAGCTCCCTAGGATTGGTGAACACTGAAGCTTTCTTT	CASSSLGLVNTEAFF
TRBJ2-7	NA	TRBV30	once	TGTGCCTGGAGCCCCGGGGTCTACGAGCAGTACTTC	CAWSPGVYEQYF
TRBJ2-2	NA	TRBV18	NA	TGTGCCAGCTCACAAAACTCACCGGGAACCGGGGAGCTGTTTTTT	CASSQNSPGTGELFF
TRBJ2-5	TRBD2	TRBV5-1	few	TGCGCCAGCAGCGCACCGCTAGCGGGAGTCGAGACCCAGTACTTC	CASSAPLAGVETQYF
TRBJ1-4	TRBD1	TRBV7-9	NA	TGTGCCAGCAGCACCTGGACAGGGGATAATGAAAAACTGTTTTTT	CASSTWTGDNEKLFF
TRBJ1-3	TRBD1	TRBV7-9	NA	TGTGCCAGCAGCTTTACAACAGGGGGCTCTGGAAACACCATATATTTT	CASSFTTGGSGNTIYF
TRBJ2-1	TRBD2	TRBV7-2	NA	TGTGCCAGCAGCGTTCCAGGTCTAGCGGGAAGGAGAGAGCAGTTCTTC	CASSVPGLAGRREQFF
TRBJ2-1	NA	TRBV5-4	NA	TGTGCCAGCAGCTTGCCGGACAGAGGTAACAATGAGCAGTTCTTC	CASSLPDRGNNEQFF
TRBJ1-6	TRBD1	TRBV9	NA	TGTGCCAGCAGCGTAGACGGGGGACAGCGTCCAAATCCCCTCCACTTT	CASSVDGGQRPNPLHF
TRBJ2-3	NA	TRBV2	NA	TGTGCCAGCAGTGAAGGCTATATCAACACAGATACGCAGTATTTT	CASSEGYINTDTQYF
TRBJ2-7	TRBD2	TRBV30	NA	TGTGCCTGGAGTGTAGCGGGAGGGCCGTGCGGAGCCTTCCCGGAAACATACGAGCAGTACTTC	CAWSVAGGPCGAFPETYEQYF
TRBJ1-5	TRBD1	TRBV19	NA	TGTGCCAGTAGTATAGAGACAGGGGGCAATCAGCCCCAGCATTTT	CASSIETGGNQPQHF
TRBJ1-1	TRBD1	TRBV27	NA	TGTGCCAGCAGTTTAACCGGGACAGGGAAGATTGAAGCTTTCTTT	CASSLTGTGKIEAFF